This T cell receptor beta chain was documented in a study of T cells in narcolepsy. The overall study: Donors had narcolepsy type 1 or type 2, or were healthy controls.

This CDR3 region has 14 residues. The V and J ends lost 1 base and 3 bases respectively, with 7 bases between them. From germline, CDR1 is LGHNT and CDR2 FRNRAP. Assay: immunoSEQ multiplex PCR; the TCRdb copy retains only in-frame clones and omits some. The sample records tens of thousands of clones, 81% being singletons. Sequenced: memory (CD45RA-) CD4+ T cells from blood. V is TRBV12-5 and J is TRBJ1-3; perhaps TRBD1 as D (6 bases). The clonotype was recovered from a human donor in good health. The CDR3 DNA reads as TGTGCTAGTGGTTTGGGACAGGATGGAAACACCATATATTTT. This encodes CASGLGQDGNTIYF. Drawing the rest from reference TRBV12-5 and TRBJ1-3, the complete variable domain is DARVTQTPRHKVTEMGQEVTMRCQPILGHNTVFWYRQTMMQGLELLAYFRNRAPLDDSGMPKDRFSAEMPDATLATLKIQPSEPRDSAVYFCASGLGQDGNTIYFGEGSWLTVV.